Listed below are T cell receptor beta chains from one sample, sequenced in a study of T-cell memory formation after mild COVID-19. In TCRdb, the 5' RACE reads were re-called with MiXCR into one record per CDR3 protein. The sample has under 700,000 distinct CDR3 sequences, roughly 21% seen once. Sequences were obtained from PBMCs or a T cell subset sorted from them (not recorded which). These receptors all stem from an adult woman who had mild COVID-19 (a few samples of this study predate the infection). Cell type and time point are not known. CDR3s include the opening cysteine and the closing phenylalanine or tryptophan. A D gene is named only where the DNA matches it firmly. The size of a clone is reported for some rows only, either as once, few or many, or as a class for expanded clones.

d_call	j_call	v_call	clone_size	cdr3_aa	cdr3_nt
TRBD2	TRBJ2-5	TRBV6-5	few	CASSLGGAQYF	TGTGCCAGCAGTCTCGGGGGGGCCCAGTACTTC
TRBD2	TRBJ2-5	TRBV3-1	-	CASSHQAGEETQYF	TGTGCCAGCAGCCACCAGGCGGGGGAGGAGACCCAGTACTTC
-	TRBJ1-2	TRBV7-9	-	CASSSAGQHGYTF	TGTGCCAGCAGTTCGGCGGGACAACACGGCTACACCTTC
TRBD2	TRBJ2-5	TRBV25-1	-	CASQFASGRAFETQYF	TGTGCCAGCCAATTTGCTAGCGGGAGGGCCTTCGAGACCCAGTACTTC
TRBD2	TRBJ2-1	TRBV12-3/TRBV12-4	-	CASRLAGEGNEQFF	TGTGCCAGCAGACTAGCGGGAGAAGGCAATGAGCAGTTCTTC
-	TRBJ1-4	TRBV7-2	few	CASSLGGTASEKLFF	TGTGCCAGCAGCTTAGGGGGGACGGCTTCCGAAAAACTGTTTTTT
TRBD1	TRBJ1-2	TRBV27	few	CASSFRQGTNYGYTF	TGTGCCAGCAGTTTTAGACAGGGGACTAACTATGGCTACACCTTC
-	TRBJ2-2	TRBV12-3/TRBV12-4	-	CASGPYPPPGELFF	TGTGCCAGCGGGCCATACCCCCCCCCCGGGGAGCTGTTTTTT
TRBD1	TRBJ1-3	TRBV29-1	-	CSVAGGRGDTIYF	TGCAGCGTTGCAGGGGGACGTGGAGACACCATATATTTT
-	TRBJ1-1	TRBV7-6	-	CASSPRFEAFF	TGTGCCAGCAGCCCCCGATTTGAAGCTTTCTTT
-	TRBJ2-3	TRBV20-1	few	CSAGDSRKSTDTQYF	TGCAGTGCTGGAGACAGTCGGAAGAGCACAGATACGCAGTATTTT
-	TRBJ2-3	TRBV7-3	-	CASSTLATRTDTQYF	TGTGCCAGCAGCACTCTAGCGACCCGCACAGATACGCAGTATTTT
-	TRBJ1-1	TRBV29-1	-	CSVALLQGNTEAFF	TGCAGCGTTGCTTTGCTACAGGGGAACACTGAAGCTTTCTTT
-	TRBJ1-1	TRBV6-5	few	CASTWQGGSVMNTEAFF	TGTGCCAGCACCTGGCAAGGCGGATCCGTCATGAACACTGAAGCTTTCTTT
TRBD2	TRBJ2-7	TRBV7-2	few	CASSLSSGMSSYEQYF	TGTGCCAGCAGCTTATCCAGCGGGATGAGCTCCTACGAGCAGTACTTC
TRBD1	TRBJ1-2	TRBV7-9	few	CASSLTGENYGYTF	TGTGCCAGCAGCTTGACAGGGGAGAACTATGGCTACACCTTC
-	TRBJ1-1	TRBV7-9	-	CASSLSDWAEAFF	TGTGCCAGCAGCTTATCCGACTGGGCTGAAGCTTTCTTT
-	TRBJ2-5	TRBV12-5	few	CASGWGLGEGQETQYF	TGTGCTAGTGGTTGGGGGTTAGGCGAGGGGCAAGAGACCCAGTACTTC
-	TRBJ2-1	TRBV6-5	-	CASSYSAGDYNEQFF	TGTGCCAGCAGTTACTCGGCAGGGGACTACAATGAGCAGTTCTTC
-	TRBJ2-7	TRBV5-6	many	CASSANQGSEQYF	TGTGCCAGCAGCGCTAACCAGGGTAGCGAGCAGTACTTC
TRBD2	TRBJ2-1	TRBV6-5	few	CASSYAPTGLAGLRNEQFF	TGTGCCAGCAGTTACGCACCGACCGGACTAGCGGGACTAAGGAATGAGCAGTTCTTC
-	TRBJ1-4	TRBV5-6	few	CASSLGPDQNEKLFF	TGTGCCAGCAGCTTGGGTCCAGACCAAAATGAAAAACTGTTTTTT